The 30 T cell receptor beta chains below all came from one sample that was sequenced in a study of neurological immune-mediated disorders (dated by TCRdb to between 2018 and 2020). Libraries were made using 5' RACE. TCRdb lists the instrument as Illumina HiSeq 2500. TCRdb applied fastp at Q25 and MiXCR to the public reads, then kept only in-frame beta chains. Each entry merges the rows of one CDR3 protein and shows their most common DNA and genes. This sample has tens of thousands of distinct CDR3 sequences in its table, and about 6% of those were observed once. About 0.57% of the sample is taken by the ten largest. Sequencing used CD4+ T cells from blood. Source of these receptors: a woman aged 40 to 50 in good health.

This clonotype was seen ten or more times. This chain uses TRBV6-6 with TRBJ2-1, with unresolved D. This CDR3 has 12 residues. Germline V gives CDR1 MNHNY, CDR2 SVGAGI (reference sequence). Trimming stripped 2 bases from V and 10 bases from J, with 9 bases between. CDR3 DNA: TGTGCCAGCAGTTACGTACTTGCGGAGCAGTTCTTC. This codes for CASSYVLAEQFF.

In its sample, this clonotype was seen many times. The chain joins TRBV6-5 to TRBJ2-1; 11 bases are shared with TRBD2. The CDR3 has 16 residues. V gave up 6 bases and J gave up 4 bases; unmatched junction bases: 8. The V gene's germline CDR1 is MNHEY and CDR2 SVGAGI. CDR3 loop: CASSIAGTSGYNEQFF. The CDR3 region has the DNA TGTGCCAGCAGCATAGCCGGGACTAGCGGTTACAATGAGCAGTTCTTC.

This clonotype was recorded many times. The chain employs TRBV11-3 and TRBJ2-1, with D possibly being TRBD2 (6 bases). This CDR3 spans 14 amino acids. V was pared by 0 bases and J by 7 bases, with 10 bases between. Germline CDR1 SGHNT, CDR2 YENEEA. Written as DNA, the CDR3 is TGTGCCAGCAGCTTAGAACTAGCTAGTAATGAGCAGTTCTTC. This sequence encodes CASSLELASNEQFF.

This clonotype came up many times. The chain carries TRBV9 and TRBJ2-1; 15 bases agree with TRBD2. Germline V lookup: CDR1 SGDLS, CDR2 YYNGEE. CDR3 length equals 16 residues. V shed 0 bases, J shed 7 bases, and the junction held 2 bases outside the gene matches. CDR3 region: CASSVGGTSGGNEQFF. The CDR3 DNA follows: TGTGCCAGCAGCGTAGGGGGGACTAGCGGGGGGAATGAGCAGTTCTTC. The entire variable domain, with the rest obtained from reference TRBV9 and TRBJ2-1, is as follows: DSGVTQTPKHLITATGQRVTLRCSPRSGDLSVYWYQQSLDQGLQFLIQYYNGEERAKGNILERFSAQQFPDLHSELNLSSLELGDSALYFCASSVGGTSGGNEQFFGPGTRLTVL.

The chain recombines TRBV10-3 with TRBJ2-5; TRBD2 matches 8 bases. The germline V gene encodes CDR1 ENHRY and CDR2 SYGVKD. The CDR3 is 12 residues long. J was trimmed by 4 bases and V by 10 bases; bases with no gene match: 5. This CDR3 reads CASGGTRETQYF. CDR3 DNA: TGTGCCAGCGGTGGGACTAGAGAGACCCAGTACTTC.

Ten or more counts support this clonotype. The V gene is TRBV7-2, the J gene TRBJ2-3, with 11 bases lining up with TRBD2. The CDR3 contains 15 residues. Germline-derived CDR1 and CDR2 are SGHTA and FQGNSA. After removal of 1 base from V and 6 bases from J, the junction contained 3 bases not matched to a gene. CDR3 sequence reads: CASSLGSGRDDTQYF. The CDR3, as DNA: TGTGCCAGCAGCTTAGGTAGCGGGAGGGATGATACGCAGTATTTT.

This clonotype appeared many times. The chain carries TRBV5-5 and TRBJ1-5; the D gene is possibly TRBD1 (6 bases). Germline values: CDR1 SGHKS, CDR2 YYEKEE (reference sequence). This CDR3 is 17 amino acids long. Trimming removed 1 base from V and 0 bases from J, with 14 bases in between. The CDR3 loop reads CASSLYRAPDSNQPQHF. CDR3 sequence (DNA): TGTGCCAGCAGCTTGTACAGGGCCCCAGATAGCAATCAGCCCCAGCATTTT. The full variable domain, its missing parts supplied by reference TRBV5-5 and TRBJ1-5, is DAGVTQSPTHLIKTRGQQVTLRCSPISGHKSVSWYQQVLGQGPQFIFQYYEKEERGRGNFPDRFSARQFPNYSSELNVNALLLGDSALYLCASSLYRAPDSNQPQHFGDGTRLSIL.

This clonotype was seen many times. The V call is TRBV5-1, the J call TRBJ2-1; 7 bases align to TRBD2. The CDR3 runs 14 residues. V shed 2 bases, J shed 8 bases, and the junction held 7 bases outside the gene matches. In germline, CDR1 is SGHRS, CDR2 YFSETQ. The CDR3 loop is CASSLGGSWDEQFF. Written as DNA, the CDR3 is TGCGCCAGCAGCTTAGGCGGGAGCTGGGATGAGCAGTTCTTC.

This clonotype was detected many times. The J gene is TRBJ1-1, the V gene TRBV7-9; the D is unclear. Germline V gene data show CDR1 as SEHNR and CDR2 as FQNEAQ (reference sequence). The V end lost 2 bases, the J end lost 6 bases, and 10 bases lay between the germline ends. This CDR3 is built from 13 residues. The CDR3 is CASSLPSNAEAFF. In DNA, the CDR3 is TGTGCCAGCAGCTTACCGTCCAACGCTGAAGCTTTCTTT.

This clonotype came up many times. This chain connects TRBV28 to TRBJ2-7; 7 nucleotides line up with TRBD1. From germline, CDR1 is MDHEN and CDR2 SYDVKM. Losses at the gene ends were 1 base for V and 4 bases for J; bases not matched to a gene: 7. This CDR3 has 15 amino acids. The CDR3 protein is CASSLFKGAPYEQYF. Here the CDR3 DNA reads TGTGCCAGCAGTTTATTCAAGGGGGCACCGTACGAGCAGTACTTC.

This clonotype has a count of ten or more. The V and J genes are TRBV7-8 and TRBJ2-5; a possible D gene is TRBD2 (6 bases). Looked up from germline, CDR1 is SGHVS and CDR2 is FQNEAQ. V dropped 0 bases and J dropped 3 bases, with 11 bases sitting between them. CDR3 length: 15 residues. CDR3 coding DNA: TGTGCCAGCAGCTTAGCGGGAGGCAGGGAAGAGACCCAGTACTTC. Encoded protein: CASSLAGGREETQYF.

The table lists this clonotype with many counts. The CDR3 here is CASSYDRAQPQHF. The DNA for the CDR3 is TGTGCCAGCAGTTACGACAGGGCTCAGCCCCAGCATTTT. This chain joins TRBV6-5 and TRBJ1-5; 7 positions match TRBD1. The junction had 1 base not matched to a gene; V was cut back by 2 bases and J by 6 bases. The germline V gene encodes CDR1 MNHEY and CDR2 SVGAGI. This CDR3 spans 13 amino acids.

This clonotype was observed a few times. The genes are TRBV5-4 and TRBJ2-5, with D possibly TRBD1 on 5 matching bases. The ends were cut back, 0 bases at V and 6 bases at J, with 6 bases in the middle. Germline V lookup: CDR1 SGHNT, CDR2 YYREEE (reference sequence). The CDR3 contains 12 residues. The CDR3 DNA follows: TGTGCCAGCAGCTTGGGGGGCCAGACCCAGTACTTC. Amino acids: CASSLGGQTQYF.

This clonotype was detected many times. Here the CDR3 DNA reads TGTGCCAGCAGGATGACTACCCGCACAGATACGCAGTATTTT. Protein product: CASRMTTRTDTQYF. This chain connects TRBV12-3 or TRBV12-4 to TRBJ2-3; weak D call: TRBD2 (5 bases). The length of the CDR3 is 14 residues. V shed 6 bases and J shed 1 base, with 11 bases lying between them.

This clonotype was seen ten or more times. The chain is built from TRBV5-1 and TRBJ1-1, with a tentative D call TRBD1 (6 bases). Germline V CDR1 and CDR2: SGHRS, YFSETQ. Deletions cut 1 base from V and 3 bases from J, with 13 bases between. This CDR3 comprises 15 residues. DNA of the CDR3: TGCGCCAGCAGCTTGACAGGGAAAGGGGACACTGAAGCTTTCTTT. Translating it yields CASSLTGKGDTEAFF.

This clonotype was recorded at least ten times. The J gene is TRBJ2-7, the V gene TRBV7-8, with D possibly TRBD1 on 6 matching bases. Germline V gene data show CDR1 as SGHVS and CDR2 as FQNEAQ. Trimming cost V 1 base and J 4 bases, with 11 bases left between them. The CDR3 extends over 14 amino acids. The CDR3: CASSLVLGGYEQYF. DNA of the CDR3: TGTGCCAGCAGCTTAGTCCTAGGGGGATACGAGCAGTACTTC.

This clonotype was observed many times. CDR3 nucleotide sequence: TGTGCCAGCAGCTTAGTATCGAGCCTTGAAGGGGATGGCTACACCTTC. Encoded protein: CASSLVSSLEGDGYTF. J is TRBJ1-2 and V is TRBV7-2, with D perhaps matching TRBD1 (5 bases). CDR1 and CDR2 (germline): SGHTA, FQGNSA. V lost 1 base, J lost 6 bases, and 18 bases lay in between. CDR3 length equals 16 residues.

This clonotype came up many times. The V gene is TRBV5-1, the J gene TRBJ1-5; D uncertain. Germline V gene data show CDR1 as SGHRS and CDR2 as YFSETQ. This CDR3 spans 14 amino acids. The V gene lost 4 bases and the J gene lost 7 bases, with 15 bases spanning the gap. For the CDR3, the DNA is TGCGCCAGCAGCCCCCACTCGGGCCGGCAGCCCCAGCATTTT. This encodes CASSPHSGRQPQHF.

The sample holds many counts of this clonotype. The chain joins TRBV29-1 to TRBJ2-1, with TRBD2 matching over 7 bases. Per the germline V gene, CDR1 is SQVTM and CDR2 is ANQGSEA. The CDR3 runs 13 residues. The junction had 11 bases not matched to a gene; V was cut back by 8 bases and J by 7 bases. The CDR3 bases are TGCAGCCCCTGGCCAGCGGGAACTAATGAGCAGTTCTTC. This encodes CSPWPAGTNEQFF.

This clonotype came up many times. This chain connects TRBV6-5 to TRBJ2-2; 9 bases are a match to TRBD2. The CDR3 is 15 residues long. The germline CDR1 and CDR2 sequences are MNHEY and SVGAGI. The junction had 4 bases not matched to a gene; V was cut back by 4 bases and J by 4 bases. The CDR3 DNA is TGTGCCAGCAGTTCCGGACTAGCGAGCACCGGGGAGCTGTTTTTT. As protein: CASSSGLASTGELFF.

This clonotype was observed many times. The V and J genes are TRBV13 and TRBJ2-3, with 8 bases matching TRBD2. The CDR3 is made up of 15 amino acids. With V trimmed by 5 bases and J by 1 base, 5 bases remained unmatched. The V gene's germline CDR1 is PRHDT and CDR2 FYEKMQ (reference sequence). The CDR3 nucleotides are TGTGCCAGCAGCAAAAGCGGGAGCGGCACAGATACGCAGTATTTT. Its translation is CASSKSGSGTDTQYF.

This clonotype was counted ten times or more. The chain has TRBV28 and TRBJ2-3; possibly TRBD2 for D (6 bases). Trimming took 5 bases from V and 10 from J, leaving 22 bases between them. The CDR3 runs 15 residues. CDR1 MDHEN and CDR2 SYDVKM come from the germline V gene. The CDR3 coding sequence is TGTGCCAGCAGTCCCCAAGGGAGCGGGCGGAATCCGCAGTATTTT. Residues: CASSPQGSGRNPQYF.

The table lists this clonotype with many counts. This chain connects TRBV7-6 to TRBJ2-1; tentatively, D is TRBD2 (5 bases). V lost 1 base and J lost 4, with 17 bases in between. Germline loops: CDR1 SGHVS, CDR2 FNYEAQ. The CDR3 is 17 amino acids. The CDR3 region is CASSLDLRRRLYNEQFF. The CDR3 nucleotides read TGTGCCAGCAGCTTAGATTTACGCCGACGACTATACAATGAGCAGTTCTTC.

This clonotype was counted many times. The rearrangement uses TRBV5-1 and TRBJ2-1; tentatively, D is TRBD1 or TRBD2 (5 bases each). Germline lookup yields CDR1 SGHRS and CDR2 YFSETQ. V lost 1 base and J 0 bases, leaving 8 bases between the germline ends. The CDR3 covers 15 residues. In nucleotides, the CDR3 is TGCGCCAGCAGCTTGTCGGGACCCTCCTACAATGAGCAGTTCTTC. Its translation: CASSLSGPSYNEQFF.

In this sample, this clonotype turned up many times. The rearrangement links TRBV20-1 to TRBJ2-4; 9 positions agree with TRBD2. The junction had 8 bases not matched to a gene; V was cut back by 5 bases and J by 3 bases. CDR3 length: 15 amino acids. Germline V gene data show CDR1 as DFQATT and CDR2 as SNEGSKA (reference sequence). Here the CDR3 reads CSASKTSGFKNIQYF. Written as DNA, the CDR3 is TGCAGTGCTTCCAAGACTAGCGGTTTCAAAAACATTCAGTACTTC.

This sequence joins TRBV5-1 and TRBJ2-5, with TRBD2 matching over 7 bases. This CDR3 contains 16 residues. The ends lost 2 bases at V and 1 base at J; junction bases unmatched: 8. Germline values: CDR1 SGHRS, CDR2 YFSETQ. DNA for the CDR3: TGCGCCAGCAGCTTCGGGAGCGGGGTTGTCCAAGAGACCCAGTACTTC. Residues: CASSFGSGVVQETQYF.

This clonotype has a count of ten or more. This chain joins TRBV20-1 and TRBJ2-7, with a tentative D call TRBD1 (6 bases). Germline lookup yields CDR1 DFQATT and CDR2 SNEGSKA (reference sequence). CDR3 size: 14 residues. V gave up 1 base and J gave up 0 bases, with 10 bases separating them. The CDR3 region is CSARGGQSSYEQYF. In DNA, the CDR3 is TGCAGTGCTAGAGGAGGACAGAGCTCCTACGAGCAGTACTTC.

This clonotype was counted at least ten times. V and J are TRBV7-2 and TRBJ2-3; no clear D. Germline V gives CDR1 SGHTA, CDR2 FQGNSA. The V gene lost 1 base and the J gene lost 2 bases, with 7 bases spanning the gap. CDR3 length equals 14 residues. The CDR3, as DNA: TGTGCCAGCAGCTTAGTCGACAACACAGATACGCAGTATTTT. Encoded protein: CASSLVDNTDTQYF.

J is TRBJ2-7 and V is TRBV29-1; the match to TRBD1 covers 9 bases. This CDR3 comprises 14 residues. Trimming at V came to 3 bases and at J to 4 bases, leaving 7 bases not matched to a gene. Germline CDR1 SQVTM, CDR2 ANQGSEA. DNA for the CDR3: TGCAGCGTTGAGGGGACAGGGTTGGGTTACGAGCAGTACTTC. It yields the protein CSVEGTGLGYEQYF.

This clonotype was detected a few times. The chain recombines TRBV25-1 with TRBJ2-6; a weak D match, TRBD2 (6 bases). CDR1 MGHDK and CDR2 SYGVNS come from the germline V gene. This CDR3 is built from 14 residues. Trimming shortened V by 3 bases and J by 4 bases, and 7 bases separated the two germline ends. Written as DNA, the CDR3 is TGTGCCAGCAGTGAGGAGGGGGGGGCCAACGTCCTGACTTTC. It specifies CASSEEGGANVLTF.